This TCR beta chain was obtained from a study of T cell changes during pregnancy in multiple sclerosis. Sequenced by immunoSEQ multiplex PCR; TCRdb stores in-frame clones only, minus some. Among approximately 49,000 clones, over 90% were seen once, and the ten largest hold around 0.89%. Germline V gives CDR1 SQVTM, CDR2 ANQGSEA. V lost 7 bases and J 6 bases, leaving 15 bases between the germline ends. CDR3 length: 12 amino acids. The gene calls are TRBV29-1 and TRBJ1-2, with D unclear. The clonotype was recovered from a female donor with multiple sclerosis, enrolled in a pregnancy study. Sample: peripheral blood, taken after pregnancy. CDR3 nucleotides: TGCAGCGGCTACTTTTGGTCGCATGGCTACACCTTC. It encodes CSGYFWSHGYTF.